A single sample is the source of the 2 T cell receptor beta chains below, sequenced in a study of shared clonotypes between healthy human individuals. Positive CCR7 selection of CD45RO-negative cells yielded the naive CD8 cells, and terminally differentiated effector memory CD45RA+ cells were excluded. Measured with immunoSEQ multiplex PCR; TCRdb has only the in-frame clones, and not every one. The sample lists 750,000 to 1,000,000 clones, approximately 92% occurring once. Sequenced: naive CD8+ T cells sorted from blood. These receptors were obtained from a man younger than 45 in good health.

The sample holds a few counts of this clone. The chain joins TRBV7-9 to TRBJ1-5; weak D call: TRBD1 (5 bases). The CDR3 has 12 amino acids. Trimming cost V 5 bases and J 7 bases, with 9 bases left between them. Germline lookup yields CDR1 SEHNR and CDR2 FQNEAQ (reference sequence). Here the CDR3 reads CASSEEGQPQHF. CDR3 in DNA: TGTGCCAGCAGCGAGGAGGGGCAGCCCCAGCATTTT.

J is TRBJ2-1 and V is TRBV29-1, with 10 bases lining up with TRBD2. Germline CDR1 reads SQVTM; CDR2 reads ANQGSEA. J lost 7 bases, V lost 0 bases, and 9 bases had no gene match. This CDR3 is built from 16 residues. CDR3 DNA: TGCAGCGTTGAAGATCTAGCTAGCGGGAGCATTAATGAGCAGTTCTTC. This encodes CSVEDLASGSINEQFF.